The T cell receptor (beta chain) described here comes from a study of cytomegalovirus exposure and HLA in healthy donors (dated by TCRdb to about 2017). About the full investigation: According to an earlier analysis of 587 of the donors, some 180 million T cells yielded some 120 million unique TCR beta sequences and about 300 Gb of sequence data. Approximately 300 gigabases of sequencing data and tens of millions of unique TCR sequences made up an early release that covered 500 to 650 HLA-typed donors. Of the roughly 390 genotyped donors, 65% to 90% were placed in the genetic ancestry cluster associated with self-reported Caucasian donors. The aim of the study was to test whether cataloging public T cell receptors could identify signatures of past pathogen exposure. The study used immunosequencing to profile the T cell repertoires of about 670 subjects and linked those repertoires to cytomegalovirus serostatus. Besides the first cohort of 550 to 750 subjects, a separate validation cohort made up of 120 different subjects was used. To predict cytomegalovirus infection status, the study combined high-throughput TCR immunosequencing, statistical association of individual TCRs with disease status, and machine learning. A later analysis re-examined previously published TCR beta repertoires from hundreds of donors and added high-resolution HLA genotyping to investigate patterns of TCR occurrence. In the later analysis, no new phenotypic data were used to find candidate immune exposures; instead, reliance was placed on TCR beta sequences and their occurrence across donors. To decide whether each TCR beta V gene segment behaved as functional or pseudogenic, an earlier analysis of some 600 of the donors relied on high-throughput TCR beta sequencing. Alongside the repertoire data, information on donor age, sex, ethnicity and CMV serostatus was compiled. A later genetic analysis used genome-wide SNP genotypes for 398 of the 666 donors, treating that subset as a discovery cohort. All discovery cohort repertoires had been generated on a single sequencing platform. HLA typing covered class I and class II loci at four-digit resolution. The number of typed donors differed by locus: 629-630 for A, B, C, DRB1 and DQB1; approximately 520 for DQA1; approximately 610 for DPA1; and roughly 450 for DPB1. Because of strong linkage in the cohort, a handful of DR-DQ haplotypes were treated as single units for association and clustering. Among some 400 genotyped donors of the cohort, an average of about 220,000 unique TCR beta nucleotide sequences was sequenced per donor, of which approximately 19% were non-productive.

A word on this clone: Its antigen is unknown. The record has no base qualities; no much larger clone is one base away.

Results and caveats for the whole study, not just this receptor: Across donors, most TCR sequences were observed very rarely, whereas some public TCRs were present in many individuals. Because the 87-base-pair reads could not distinguish some IMGT-functional V segments, including TRBV6-2 and TRBV6-3, those segments were excluded. Because counts were too low, more than 15 rarely observed V segments, including chromosome 9 orphons, were excluded from the earlier analysis of several hundred of the donors. In vitro tests confirmed that a few of the cytomegalovirus-associated TCR beta chains recognize cytomegalovirus antigens. A group of highly shared sequence variants was considered likely to be a technical artifact of the sequencing pipeline. This cohort had only TCR beta chains sequenced, and the lack of alpha or paired-chain data limited which features could be detected. In a later analysis, some 18,000 TCR beta sequences were associated with specific HLA alleles at a false discovery rate of 0.05. A later analysis found that most CMV-associated TCR beta chains appeared HLA-restricted, with HLA associations seemingly driven largely by CMV exposure. Cytomegalovirus status was reported to be diagnosed by the classifier with high specificity and sensitivity in both the original and validation cohorts. In an earlier analysis of some 500 of the donors, most TCR beta V segments appeared in productive rearrangements about 90% or about 30% of the time, broadly matching IMGT annotations. In a later analysis, several top co-occurrence clusters were reported to appear linked to parvovirus B19, influenza, CMV and Epstein-Barr virus. Sequencing depth was assumed to be roughly uniform across donors in the presence/absence analyses, though that assumption may not hold. An association between a missense DCLRE1C variant and V-gene and J-gene trimming of TCR beta chains was found in a later genetic analysis and replicated in an independent cohort. According to a later analysis, TCR association rates differed among HLA loci, with DRB1 alleles showing the most associated TCRs and HLA-C alleles showing the fewest. When HLA alleles, especially DR and DQ, strongly co-occurred, attributing TCR associations to individual alleles was difficult. A further reported finding was that TCR beta sequences accurately predicted the HLA-A and HLA-B alleles for most subjects in the first cohort. It was suggested by the authors that the approach could potentially be generalized to other disease states and immunological phenotypes. Correlated functional status among segregating V segments might reflect linkage disequilibrium, but an unknown experimental factor could not be ruled out. Immune exposure information for the cohort was limited to CMV serostatus. According to a later genetic analysis, donors in an Asian-associated ancestry cluster had fewer N-insertions in productive TCRs than the roughly 660-donor mean. In a later analysis, HLA-associated TCR beta chains were found to be more clonally expanded and to have lower generation probabilities than equally common non-associated chains. The study listed over 150 TCR beta chains as associated with cytomegalovirus. Because HLA typing was missing for some donors at each locus, association tests included only the typed subset.

Libraries were made using the immunoSEQ multiplex PCR assay. The multiplex PCR relied on a mix of 60 forward primers for TCR Vbeta segments and 13 reverse primers for TCR Jbeta segments. The CDR3 region of rearranged TCR beta genes was amplified from genomic DNA with a multiplex PCR assay. The amplified TCR beta libraries were sequenced on the Illumina HiSeq System as 87-base-pair reads. Per the source publication's procedure: A later analysis tallied 75 million to 95 million unique TCR beta chains across the 650 to 750 repertoires, and 10 million to 11 million of those chains were shared by two or more donors. Raw reads were error-corrected and collapsed into unique sequences with a nearest-neighbor algorithm that merged closely related sequences to remove PCR and sequencing errors. Alignment of CDR3 sequences to IMGT reference sequences was used to assign V, D and J gene segments. For a sequence to be retained, a match of at least six nucleotides was required to both a V gene segment and a J gene segment. A rearrangement was called productive if the CDR3 had no stop codons and remained in frame with V and J, and every other rearrangement was called non-productive. Following IMGT convention, CDR3 was defined as the stretch from the second conserved V-encoded cysteine up to the conserved J-encoded phenylalanine. The earlier analysis of 500 to 750 of the donors excluded any sequence lacking an unambiguous match to a single V gene segment. In an earlier analysis of some 590 of the donors, a V segment was called functional when productive rearrangements were above 56.7%, and segregating when the standard deviation between donors exceeded 5%. A statistical classification framework was built for diagnosing cytomegalovirus status from the catalog of TCR beta chain sequences. In a later analysis, V and J genes were assigned by comparing TCR nucleotide sequences against IMGT/GENE-DB human TR gene sequences. In a later analysis, CDR3 sequences and most-parsimonious VDJ recombination scenarios were assigned using the TCRdist pipeline. In a later analysis, each TCR beta chain was defined by its CDR3 amino acid sequence together with its V-gene family, and reads without a unique V-gene family were excluded. A later analysis removed 592 highly shared, low-generation-probability nucleotide sequences to deal with suspected cross-contamination and a sequencing artifact. A later analysis calculated a clonal expansion index for each public chain from normalized within-repertoire ranks of inferred template counts. Generation probabilities in a later analysis came from a VDJ recombination model fitted to out-of-frame rearrangements, and those results were checked against IGoR. In a later analysis, TCR-TCR, TCR-HLA and TCR-CMV co-occurrence was scored with hypergeometric tests, and a repertoire-size bias correction was applied to TCR pairs. False discovery rates were estimated in a later analysis by permuting HLA or CMV assignments 20 times. In a later analysis, co-occurring TCRs were grouped using DBSCAN, and TCRdist sequence similarity was added for clustering within HLA-allele-positive subsets. Co-occurrence clustering excluded repertoires with fewer than 30,000 or more than 120,000 public chains, plus five with anomalous nucleotide sharing. Drawn from immuneACCESS, this table holds only the in-frame rearrangements with V and J called that TCRdb kept. Clones are partly lost; checked studies trace under half to an unresolved V gene and leave the rest unexplained. V, J and clone size reflect that table, while D and trimming were determined from the DNA. The sample profile shows roughly 120,000 clones; less than 80% of them were found once. The ten largest clones take up less than 9.5% of the sample.

CDR1 MNHEY and CDR2 SMNVEV are derived from the germline V gene (reference sequence). Trimming takes 5 bases from V and 4 bases from J, and the germline ends sit 12 bases apart. Its CDR3 holds 15 amino acids, cysteine through phenylalanine. Left in the record is the CDR3 DNA by itself, 45 bases read in frame from the first base. The cohort comprised around 690 healthy bone marrow donors. All cohort members were sampled while nominally healthy, although unrecorded immune exposures were likely present. The donor tested CMV seropositive, placing the donor among the roughly 300 seropositive members of the cohort. Each donor provided a peripheral blood sample, and peripheral blood mononuclear cells were used for TCR beta sequencing. The Qiagen DNeasy Blood Extraction Kit was used to extract genomic DNA from the blood cell samples.

The chain was built from TRBV27 and TRBJ2-6, with TRBD1 tentatively as D gene (6 bases match). The specimen was PBMCs. This sequence originates from a woman aged 40-49 years in good health and CMV-seropositive. The nucleotide sequence is given as TGTGCCAGCAGTGTAACAGGGTCGGGGGCCAACGTCCTGACTTTC. This codes for CASSVTGSGANVLTF.